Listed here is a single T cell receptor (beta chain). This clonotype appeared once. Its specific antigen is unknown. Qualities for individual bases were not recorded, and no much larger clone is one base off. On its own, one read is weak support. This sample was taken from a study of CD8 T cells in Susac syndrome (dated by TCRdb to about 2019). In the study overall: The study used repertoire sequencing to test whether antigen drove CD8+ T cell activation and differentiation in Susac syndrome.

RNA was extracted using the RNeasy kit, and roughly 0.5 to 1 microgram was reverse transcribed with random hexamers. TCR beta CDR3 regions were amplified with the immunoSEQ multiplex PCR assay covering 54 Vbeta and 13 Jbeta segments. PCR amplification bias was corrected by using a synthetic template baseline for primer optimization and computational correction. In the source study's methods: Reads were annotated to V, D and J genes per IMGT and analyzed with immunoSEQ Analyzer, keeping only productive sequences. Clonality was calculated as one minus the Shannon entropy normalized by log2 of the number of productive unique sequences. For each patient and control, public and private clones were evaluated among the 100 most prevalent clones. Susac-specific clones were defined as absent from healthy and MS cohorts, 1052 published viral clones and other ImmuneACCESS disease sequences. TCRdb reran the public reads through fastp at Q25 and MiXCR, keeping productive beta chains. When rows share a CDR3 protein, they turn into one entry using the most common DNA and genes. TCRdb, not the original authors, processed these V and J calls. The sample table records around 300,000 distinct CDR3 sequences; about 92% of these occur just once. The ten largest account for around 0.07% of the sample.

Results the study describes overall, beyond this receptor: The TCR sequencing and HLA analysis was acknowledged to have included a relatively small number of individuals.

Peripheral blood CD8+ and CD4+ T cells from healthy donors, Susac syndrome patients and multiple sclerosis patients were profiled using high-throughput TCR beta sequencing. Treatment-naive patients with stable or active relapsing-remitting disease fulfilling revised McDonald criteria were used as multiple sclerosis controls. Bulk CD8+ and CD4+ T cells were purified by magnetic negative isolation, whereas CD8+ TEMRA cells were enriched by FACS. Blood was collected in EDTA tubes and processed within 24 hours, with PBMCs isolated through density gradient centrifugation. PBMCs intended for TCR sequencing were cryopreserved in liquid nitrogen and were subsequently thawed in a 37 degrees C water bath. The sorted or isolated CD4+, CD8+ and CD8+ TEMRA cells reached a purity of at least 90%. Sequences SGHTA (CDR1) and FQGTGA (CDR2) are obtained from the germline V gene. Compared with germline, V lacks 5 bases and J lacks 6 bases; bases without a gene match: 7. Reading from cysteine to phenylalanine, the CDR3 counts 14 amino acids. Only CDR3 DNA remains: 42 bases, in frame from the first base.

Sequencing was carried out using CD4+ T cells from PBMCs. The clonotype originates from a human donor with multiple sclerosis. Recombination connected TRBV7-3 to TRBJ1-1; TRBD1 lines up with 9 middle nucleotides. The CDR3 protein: CASSRQGDRAEAFF. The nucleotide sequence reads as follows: TGTGCCAGCAGCCGACAGGGGGATCGAGCTGAAGCTTTCTTT.